This T cell receptor beta chain stems from a study of CD8+CD57+ T cells in acquired aplastic anemia. Genomic DNA provided the template from which TCR beta VDJ and CDR3 profiles were obtained. TCRdb re-called the reads with MiXCR, one entry per CDR3 protein. The sample comprises some 130,000 distinct CDR3 sequences, over 45% of which are singletons, and around 2.5% rests with the top ten. The germline gives CDR1 DFQATT, CDR2 SNEGSKA (reference sequence). The CDR3 is 15 amino acids. V gave up 3 bases and J gave up 5 bases; unmatched junction bases: 8. The chain is built from TRBV20-1 and TRBJ2-5, with 11 bases matching TRBD2. The source material was sorted CD4+, CD8+, or CD8+CD57+ T cells (not recorded which) from PBMCs. This sequence was found in a human donor in good health, serving as a control. CDR3 in DNA: TGCAGTGCTAGGGTTAGCGGGGGGGCCGTTGAGACCCAGTACTTC. Translating gives CSARVSGGAVETQYF.